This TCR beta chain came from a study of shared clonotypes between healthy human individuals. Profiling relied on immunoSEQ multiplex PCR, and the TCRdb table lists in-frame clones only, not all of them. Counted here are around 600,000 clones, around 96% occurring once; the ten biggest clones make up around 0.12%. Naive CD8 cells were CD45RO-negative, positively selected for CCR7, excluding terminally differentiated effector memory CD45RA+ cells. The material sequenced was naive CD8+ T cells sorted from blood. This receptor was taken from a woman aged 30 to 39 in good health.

The CDR3 spells CASSPASGLVNEQFF. The CDR3 nucleotides are TGTGCCAGCAGCCCCGCTAGCGGGCTCGTCAATGAGCAGTTCTTC. The chain has TRBV5-4 and TRBJ2-1; 8 bases are shared with TRBD2. The CDR3 runs to 15 residues. Germline V gives CDR1 SGHNT, CDR2 YYREEE (reference sequence). With 4 bases clipped from V and 6 bases from J, the junction kept 9 bases outside the gene matches.